This T cell receptor beta chain was captured by sequencing in a study of T cells after yellow fever vaccination. Across the whole study: Researchers used SMART-Seq v4 Ultra Low Input to prepare fractions that had low cell numbers. Findings of the study overall: Bulk-population clonotypes that are abundant could appear as contaminants in FACS-sorted repertoires. Most clones from primary vaccination resurfaced after the booster (roughly 96% CD4, around 89% CD8).

Germline V gives CDR1 MGHRA, CDR2 YSYEKL. Trimming shortened V by 0 bases and J by 0 bases, and 11 bases separated the two germline ends. The CDR3 length is 17 residues. This clonotype was recorded a few times. The antigen is not known. A single record per CDR3 protein comes from TCRdb applying MiXCR to the 5' RACE reads. The table shows more than 450,000 distinct CDR3 sequences, with just over 20% occurring only once. The chain uses TRBV4-1 and TRBJ2-2; D is uncertain. The specimen comprised PBMCs, sampled less than 25 days after the first yellow fever vaccination. The origin of this receptor is a man aged 18 to 29 who received the YFV17D yellow fever vaccine. The CDR3 is CASSQEFGRPNTGELFF. CDR3 sequence (DNA): TGCGCCAGCAGCCAAGAGTTTGGACGACCGAACACCGGGGAGCTGTTTTTT.